This T cell receptor beta chain emerged from a study of T-cell reconstitution after alpha-beta-depleted transplantation in children. The germline CDR1 and CDR2 sequences are ENHRY and SYGVKD. The CDR3 is 15 residues long. V was clipped by 5 bases and J by 3 bases; unmatched bases: 9. Unique molecular identifiers were incorporated during preparation of the TCRbeta library. Using its own MiXCR run on the PCR reads, TCRdb lists one record per CDR3 protein. The sample consists of approximately 640,000 distinct CDR3 sequences, roughly 17% of them appearing once. V is TRBV10-3 and J is TRBJ2-5; 7 bases line up with TRBD1. The sample here was PBMCs from the stem cell graft donor, taken from the stem cell graft. The receptor's source is a human donor who donated a stem cell graft to a child with acute myeloid leukemia. The CDR3 sequence is CAISFGQGVKETQYF. The CDR3 DNA reads TGTGCCATCAGTTTCGGGCAGGGGGTTAAAGAGACCCAGTACTTC.